This is a list of T cell receptor beta chains from one sample in a study of cytomegalovirus exposure and HLA in healthy donors. Profiled with immunoSEQ multiplex PCR; TCRdb holds only in-frame clones, not every one. The sample records over 95,000 clones, about 80% being singletons. Sequenced sample: PBMCs. The receptors were gathered from a human donor in good health. CDR3s include the opening cysteine and the closing phenylalanine or tryptophan. A D gene is named only where the DNA matches it firmly. Clone size appears in some rows only: once, few, many, or a class for an expanded clone.

j_call: TRBJ2-2; d_call: TRBD2; v_call: TRBV5-8; clone_size: -; cdr3_aa: CASSLDSGGSNTGELFF; cdr3_nt: TGTGCCAGCAGCTTGGATAGCGGGGGGTCGAACACCGGGGAGCTGTTTTTT
j_call: TRBJ2-2; d_call: TRBD2; v_call: TRBV2; clone_size: -; cdr3_aa: CASSFVGSGRATGELFF; cdr3_nt: TGTGCCAGCAGTTTTGTGGGTAGCGGGAGGGCCACCGGGGAGCTGTTTTTT
j_call: TRBJ2-1; d_call: TRBD2; v_call: TRBV28; clone_size: -; cdr3_aa: CASTDGGGPREQFF; cdr3_nt: TGTGCCAGCACCGACGGGGGGGGCCCCAGGGAGCAGTTCTTC
j_call: TRBJ1-2; d_call: -; v_call: TRBV7-8; clone_size: -; cdr3_aa: CASSSTTGRDYTF; cdr3_nt: TGTGCCAGCAGCTCCACGACAGGCAGGGACTACACCTTC
j_call: TRBJ2-4; d_call: TRBD1; v_call: TRBV7-9; clone_size: -; cdr3_aa: CASSLAGTVNIQYF; cdr3_nt: TGTGCCAGCAGCTTAGCGGGGACAGTAAACATTCAGTACTTC
j_call: TRBJ1-4; d_call: -; v_call: TRBV19; clone_size: -; cdr3_aa: CASSRRWDTDEKLFF; cdr3_nt: TGTGCCAGTAGTAGACGGTGGGACACGGACGAAAAACTGTTTTTT
j_call: TRBJ2-2; d_call: -; v_call: TRBV2; clone_size: -; cdr3_aa: CASSFGQAYTGELFF; cdr3_nt: TGTGCCAGCAGCTTCGGCCAGGCGTACACCGGGGAGCTGTTTTTT
j_call: TRBJ2-5; d_call: -; v_call: TRBV5-1; clone_size: -; cdr3_aa: CASSARGVVETQYF; cdr3_nt: TGCGCCAGCAGCGCCAGGGGAGTGGTGGAGACCCAGTACTTC
j_call: TRBJ2-3; d_call: TRBD2; v_call: TRBV27; clone_size: -; cdr3_aa: CASSFTPIRGGSLYF; cdr3_nt: TGTGCCAGCAGTTTCACCCCCATCCGGGGGGGAAGCCTATATTTT
j_call: TRBJ1-4; d_call: -; v_call: TRBV4-2; clone_size: -; cdr3_aa: CASSQDIGRELFF; cdr3_nt: TGTGCCAGCAGCCAAGATATTGGGCGCGAACTGTTTTTT
j_call: TRBJ2-7; d_call: TRBD1; v_call: TRBV5-1; clone_size: -; cdr3_aa: CASSLPPGQAPYEQYF; cdr3_nt: TGCGCCAGCAGCTTGCCTCCGGGACAGGCGCCCTACGAGCAGTACTTC
j_call: TRBJ2-1; d_call: TRBD2; v_call: TRBV15; clone_size: few; cdr3_aa: CATSRDFHAGVSGEQFF; cdr3_nt: TGTGCCACCAGCAGAGATTTTCACGCGGGAGTGTCGGGTGAGCAGTTCTTC
j_call: TRBJ1-2; d_call: -; v_call: TRBV4-1; clone_size: -; cdr3_aa: CASSQSGPGSPVNYGYTF; cdr3_nt: TGCGCCAGCAGCCAATCAGGACCGGGATCCCCCGTTAACTATGGCTACACCTTC
j_call: TRBJ1-1; d_call: -; v_call: TRBV29-1; clone_size: -; cdr3_aa: CSVGQGRAEAFF; cdr3_nt: TGCAGCGTTGGCCAGGGGAGGGCTGAAGCTTTCTTT
j_call: TRBJ2-4; d_call: -; v_call: TRBV4-1; clone_size: -; cdr3_aa: CASSQEGLAKNIQYF; cdr3_nt: TGCGCCAGCAGCCAAGAGGGACTAGCCAAAAACATTCAGTACTTC
j_call: TRBJ2-5; d_call: TRBD2; v_call: TRBV9; clone_size: -; cdr3_aa: CASSVGERGAQETQYF; cdr3_nt: TGTGCCAGCAGCGTTGGGGAGCGGGGCGCCCAAGAGACCCAGTACTTC
j_call: TRBJ2-7; d_call: TRBD2; v_call: TRBV9; clone_size: once; cdr3_aa: CASSVIAGGYEQYF; cdr3_nt: TGTGCCAGCAGCGTAATAGCGGGGGGTTACGAGCAGTACTTC
j_call: TRBJ2-2; d_call: TRBD1; v_call: TRBV6-4; clone_size: -; cdr3_aa: CASSDSRTGGLFF; cdr3_nt: TGTGCCAGCAGTGACTCGAGGACAGGGGGGCTGTTTTTT
j_call: TRBJ1-1; d_call: TRBD1; v_call: TRBV15; clone_size: -; cdr3_aa: CATSARDRSNTEAFF; cdr3_nt: TGTGCCACCAGCGCCCGGGACAGGTCGAACACTGAAGCTTTCTTT
j_call: TRBJ2-3; d_call: TRBD1; v_call: TRBV11-3; clone_size: -; cdr3_aa: CASSPGQGADTQYF; cdr3_nt: TGTGCCAGCAGCCCCGGACAGGGAGCAGATACGCAGTATTTT
j_call: TRBJ2-5; d_call: TRBD2; v_call: TRBV2; clone_size: -; cdr3_aa: CASSEGYGLAEKETQYF; cdr3_nt: TGTGCCAGCAGTGAAGGCTATGGGCTAGCGGAAAAAGAGACCCAGTACTTC
j_call: TRBJ1-6; d_call: TRBD1; v_call: TRBV27; clone_size: few; cdr3_aa: CASSSAWGTENSPLHF; cdr3_nt: TGTGCCAGCAGTTCAGCGTGGGGGACAGAGAATTCACCCCTCCACTTT
j_call: TRBJ1-5; d_call: -; v_call: TRBV7-2; clone_size: -; cdr3_aa: CASSQQVNQPQHF; cdr3_nt: TGTGCCAGCAGCCAACAAGTAAATCAGCCCCAGCATTTT
j_call: TRBJ2-3; d_call: -; v_call: TRBV9; clone_size: -; cdr3_aa: CASSVGGESTDTQYF; cdr3_nt: TGTGCCAGCAGCGTGGGCGGGGAGAGCACAGATACGCAGTATTTT
j_call: TRBJ1-1; d_call: TRBD1; v_call: TRBV10-2; clone_size: few; cdr3_aa: CASSPGTGNTEAFF; cdr3_nt: TGCGCCAGCAGTCCCGGGACAGGAAACACTGAAGCTTTCTTT
j_call: TRBJ2-3; d_call: TRBD2; v_call: TRBV29-1; clone_size: -; cdr3_aa: CSVGTPGLAVTDTQYF; cdr3_nt: TGCAGCGTTGGAACCCCGGGACTAGCGGTCACAGATACGCAGTATTTT
j_call: TRBJ2-3; d_call: TRBD2; v_call: TRBV5-4; clone_size: -; cdr3_aa: CASSFPQAGGTADTQYF; cdr3_nt: TGTGCCAGCAGCTTCCCACAAGCGGGAGGGACCGCAGATACGCAGTATTTT
j_call: TRBJ2-7; d_call: TRBD1; v_call: TRBV29-1; clone_size: -; cdr3_aa: CSVEGTGDSYEQYF; cdr3_nt: TGCAGCGTTGAAGGGACAGGGGACTCCTACGAGCAGTACTTC
j_call: TRBJ2-5; d_call: -; v_call: TRBV5-1; clone_size: -; cdr3_aa: CASSRGTVETQYF; cdr3_nt: TGCGCCAGCAGCCGCGGGACGGTAGAGACCCAGTACTTC
j_call: TRBJ1-5; d_call: -; v_call: TRBV28; clone_size: -; cdr3_aa: CASKDQTGSVNQPQHF; cdr3_nt: TGTGCCAGCAAAGACCAAACAGGGTCGGTCAATCAGCCCCAGCATTTT
j_call: TRBJ1-2; d_call: -; v_call: TRBV14; clone_size: -; cdr3_aa: CASSQNRDGNRRYGYTF; cdr3_nt: TGTGCCAGCAGCCAAAACAGGGATGGAAACCGCCGCTATGGCTACACCTTC